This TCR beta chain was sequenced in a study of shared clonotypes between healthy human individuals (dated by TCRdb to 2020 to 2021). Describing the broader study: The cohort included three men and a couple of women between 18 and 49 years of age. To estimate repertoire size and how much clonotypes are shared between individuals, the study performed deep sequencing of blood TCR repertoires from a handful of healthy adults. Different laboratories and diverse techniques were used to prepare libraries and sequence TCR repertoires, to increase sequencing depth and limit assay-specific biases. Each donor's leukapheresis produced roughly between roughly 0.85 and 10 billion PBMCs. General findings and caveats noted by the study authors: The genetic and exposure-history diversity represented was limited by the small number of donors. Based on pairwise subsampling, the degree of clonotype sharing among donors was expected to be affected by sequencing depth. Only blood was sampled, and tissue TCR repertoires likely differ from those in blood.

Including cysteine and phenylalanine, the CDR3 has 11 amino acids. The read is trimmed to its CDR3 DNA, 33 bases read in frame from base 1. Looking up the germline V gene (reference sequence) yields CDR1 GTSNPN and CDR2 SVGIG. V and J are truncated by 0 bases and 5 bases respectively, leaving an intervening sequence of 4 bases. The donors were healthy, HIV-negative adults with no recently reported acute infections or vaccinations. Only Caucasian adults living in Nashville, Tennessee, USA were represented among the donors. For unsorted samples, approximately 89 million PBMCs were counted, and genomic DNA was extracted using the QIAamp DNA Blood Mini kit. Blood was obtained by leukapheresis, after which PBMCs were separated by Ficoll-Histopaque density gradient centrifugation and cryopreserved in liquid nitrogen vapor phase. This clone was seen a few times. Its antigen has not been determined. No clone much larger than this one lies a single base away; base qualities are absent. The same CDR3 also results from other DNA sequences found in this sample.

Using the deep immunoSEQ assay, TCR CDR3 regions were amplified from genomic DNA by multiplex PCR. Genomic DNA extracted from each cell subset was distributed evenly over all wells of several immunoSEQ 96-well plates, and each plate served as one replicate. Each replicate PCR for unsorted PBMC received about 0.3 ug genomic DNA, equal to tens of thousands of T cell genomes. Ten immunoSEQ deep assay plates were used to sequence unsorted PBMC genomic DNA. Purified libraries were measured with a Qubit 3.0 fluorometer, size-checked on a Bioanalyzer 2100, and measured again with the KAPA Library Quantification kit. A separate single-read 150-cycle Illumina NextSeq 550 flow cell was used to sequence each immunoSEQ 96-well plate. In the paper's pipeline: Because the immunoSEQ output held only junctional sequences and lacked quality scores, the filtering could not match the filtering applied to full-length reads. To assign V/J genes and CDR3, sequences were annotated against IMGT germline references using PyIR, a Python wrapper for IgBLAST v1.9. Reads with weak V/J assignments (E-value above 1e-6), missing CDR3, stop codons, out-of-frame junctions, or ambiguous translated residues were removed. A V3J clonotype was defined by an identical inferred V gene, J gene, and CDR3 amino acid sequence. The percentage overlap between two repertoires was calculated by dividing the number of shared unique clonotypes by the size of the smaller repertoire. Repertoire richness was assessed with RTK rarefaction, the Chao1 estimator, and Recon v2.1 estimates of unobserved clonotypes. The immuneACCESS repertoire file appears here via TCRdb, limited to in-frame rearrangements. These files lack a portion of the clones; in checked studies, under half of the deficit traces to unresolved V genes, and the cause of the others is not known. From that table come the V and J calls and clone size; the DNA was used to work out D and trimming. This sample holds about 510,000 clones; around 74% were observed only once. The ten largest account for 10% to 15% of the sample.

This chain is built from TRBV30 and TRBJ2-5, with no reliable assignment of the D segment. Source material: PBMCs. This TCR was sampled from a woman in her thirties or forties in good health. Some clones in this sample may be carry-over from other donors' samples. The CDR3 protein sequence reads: CAWSVRETQYF. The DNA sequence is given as TGTGCCTGGAGTGTAAGGGAGACCCAGTACTTC.